This TCR beta chain derives from a study of OX40 agonist ivuxolimab in advanced cancers. Whole-study findings and limits: Clonal expansion by week 6 occurred in CD4+ and CD8+ blood T cells (at 0.1 to 3.0 mg/kg). Clonal expansion among partial responders at 0.1-3.0 mg/kg ranked near the lowest.

Sequencing used immunoSEQ multiplex PCR; TCRdb keeps in-frame clones, though not all of them. The data show over 55,000 clones, over 80% seen once. The V and J ends lost 1 base and 1 base respectively, with 11 bases between them. There are 15 residues in the CDR3. CDR1 SGHAT and CDR2 FQNNGV come from the germline V gene. For this clone: Its antigen is undetermined.

This clonotype originated in an adult with an advanced solid tumor such as melanoma, head and neck, liver or kidney cancer. The gene calls are TRBV11-2 and TRBJ2-7, with a tentative D call TRBD2 (6 bases). This specimen consisted of CD4+ or CD8+ T cells sorted from blood, obtained in a trial of the OX40 agonist ivuxolimab. This CDR3 is CASSLAGGTSYEQYF. In DNA, the CDR3 is TGTGCCAGCAGCTTAGCAGGCGGGACTTCCTACGAGCAGTACTTC.